This TCR beta chain was identified during a study of response to subunit inactivated influenza vaccine. Germline CDR1 and CDR2: SGHAT and FQNNGV. V shed 7 bases and J 5 bases; nucleotides not matched to a gene: 19. The CDR3 extends over 18 amino acids. This clonotype was counted a few times. TCRdb re-called the RT-PCR reads with MiXCR, one entry per CDR3 protein. The sample records more than 400,000 distinct CDR3 sequences, around 7.9% being singletons. The chain recombines TRBV11-2 with TRBJ2-5; 10 bases fit TRBD2. This receptor was identified in a man between 50 and 75 years old who received an inactivated influenza vaccine. The sequencing here drew on PBMCs from blood, taken roughly 24 months after vaccination. The CDR3 region is CASKPGLAGAFTWETQYF. In nucleotides, the CDR3 is TGTGCCAGCAAACCTGGGCTAGCGGGGGCCTTTACATGGGAGACCCAGTACTTC.